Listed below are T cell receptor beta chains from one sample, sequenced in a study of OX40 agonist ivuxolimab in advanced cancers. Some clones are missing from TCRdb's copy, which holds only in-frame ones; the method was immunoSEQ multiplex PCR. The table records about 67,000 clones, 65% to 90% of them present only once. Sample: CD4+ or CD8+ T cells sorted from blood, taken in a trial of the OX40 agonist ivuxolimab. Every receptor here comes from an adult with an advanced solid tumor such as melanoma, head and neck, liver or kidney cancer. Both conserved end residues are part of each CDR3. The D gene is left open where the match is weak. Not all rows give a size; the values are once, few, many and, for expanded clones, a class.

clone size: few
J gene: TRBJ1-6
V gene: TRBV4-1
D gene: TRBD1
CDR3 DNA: TGCGCCAGCAGCCAAGGGACAGGGGGGCCCTCACCCCTCCACTTT
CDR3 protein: CASSQGTGGPSPLHF

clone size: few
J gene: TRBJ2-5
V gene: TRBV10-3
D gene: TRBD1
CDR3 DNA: TGTGCCATCGGAACGGGACAGGGCGTCCAAGAGACCCAGTACTTC
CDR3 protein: CAIGTGQGVQETQYF

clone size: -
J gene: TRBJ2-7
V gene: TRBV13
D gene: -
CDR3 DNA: TGTGCCAGCAGCTGGGGGCAGGGGCCCGAGCAGTACTTC
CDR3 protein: CASSWGQGPEQYF

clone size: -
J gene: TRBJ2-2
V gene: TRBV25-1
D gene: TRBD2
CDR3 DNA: TGTGCCAGCAAGGGACTAGGGAACACCGGGGAGCTGTTTTTT
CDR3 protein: CASKGLGNTGELFF

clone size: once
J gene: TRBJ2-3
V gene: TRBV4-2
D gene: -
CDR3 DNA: TGTGCCAGCAGCCAAGGGACGTTCACAGATACGCAGTATTTT
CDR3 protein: CASSQGTFTDTQYF

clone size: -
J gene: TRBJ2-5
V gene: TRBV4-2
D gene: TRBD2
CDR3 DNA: TGTGCCAGCAGCCATCCAAGCGGGGGACAAGAGACCCAGTACTTC
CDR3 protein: CASSHPSGGQETQYF

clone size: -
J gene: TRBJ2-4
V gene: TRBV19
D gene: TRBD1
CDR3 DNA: TGTGCCAGTCAGCACCGACAGGGGCGCCAAAACATTCAGTACTTC
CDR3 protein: CASQHRQGRQNIQYF

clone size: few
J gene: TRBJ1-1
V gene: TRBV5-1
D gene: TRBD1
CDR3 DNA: TGCGCCAGCAGCTGGACGTCTACAGGGGGCACTGAAGCTTTCTTT
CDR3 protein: CASSWTSTGGTEAFF

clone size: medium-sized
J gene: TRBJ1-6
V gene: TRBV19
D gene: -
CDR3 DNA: TGTGCCAGCCAACGACAGTCGAATTCACCCCTCCACTTT
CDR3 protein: CASQRQSNSPLHF

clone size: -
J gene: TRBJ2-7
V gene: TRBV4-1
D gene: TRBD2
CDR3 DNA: TGTGCCAGCAGCCAAACTAGCGGGGGCTACGAGCAGTACTTC
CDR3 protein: CASSQTSGGYEQYF

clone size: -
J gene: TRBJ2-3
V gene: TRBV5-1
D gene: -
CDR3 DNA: TGCGCCAGCAGCTTAGAACCCACAGGTTCTAGCACAGATACGCAGTATTTT
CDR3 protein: CASSLEPTGSSTDTQYF

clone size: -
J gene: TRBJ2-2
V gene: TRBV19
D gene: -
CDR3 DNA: TGTGCCAGTAGTATAGGTCCGGTTGCGAACACCGGGGAGCTGTTTTTT
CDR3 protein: CASSIGPVANTGELFF

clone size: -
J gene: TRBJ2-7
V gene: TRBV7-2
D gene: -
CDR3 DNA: TGTGCCAGCAGCTTAGGGCCAGTCAACACCTACGAGCAGTACTTC
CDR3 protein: CASSLGPVNTYEQYF

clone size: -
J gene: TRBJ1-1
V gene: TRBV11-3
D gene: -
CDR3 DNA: TGTGCCAGCAGCTTAGGAGGGAACACTGAAGCTTTCTTT
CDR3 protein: CASSLGGNTEAFF

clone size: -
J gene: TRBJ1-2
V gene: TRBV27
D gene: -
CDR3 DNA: TGTGCCAGCAGTTTAAATGGACAGCGCAACTATGGCTACACCTTC
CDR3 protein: CASSLNGQRNYGYTF

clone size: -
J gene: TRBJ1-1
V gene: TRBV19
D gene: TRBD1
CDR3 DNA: TGTGCCAGTAGTTCAGGGACAGGGAGGGCCAACACTGAAGCTTTCTTT
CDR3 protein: CASSSGTGRANTEAFF

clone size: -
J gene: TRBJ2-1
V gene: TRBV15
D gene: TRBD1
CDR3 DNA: TGTGCCGCGGGGACAGGGGGAACGACTATTCCGTTCTTC
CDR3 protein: CAAGTGGTTIPFF

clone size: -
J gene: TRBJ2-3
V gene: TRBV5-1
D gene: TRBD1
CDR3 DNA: TGCGCCAGCAGCCCTGGGGACAGGACCCCTACAGATACGCAGTATTTT
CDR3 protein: CASSPGDRTPTDTQYF

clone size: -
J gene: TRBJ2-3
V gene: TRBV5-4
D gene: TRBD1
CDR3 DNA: TGTGCCAGCAGCTCCGGACAGGGAAGAACAGATACGCAGTATTTT
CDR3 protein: CASSSGQGRTDTQYF

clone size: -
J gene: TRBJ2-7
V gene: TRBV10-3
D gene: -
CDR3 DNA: TGTGCCATCAGTGAACCTCAGGTCCACGAGCAGTACTTC
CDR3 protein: CAISEPQVHEQYF

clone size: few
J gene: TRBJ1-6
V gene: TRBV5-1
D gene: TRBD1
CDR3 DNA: TGCGCCAGCAGCAAAGGACAGGGAAGCTCCTATAATTCACCCCTCCACTTT
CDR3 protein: CASSKGQGSSYNSPLHF

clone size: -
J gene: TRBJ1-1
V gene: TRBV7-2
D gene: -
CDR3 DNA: TGTGCCAGCAGCTTAACGAGGGGGAACACTGAAGCTTTCTTT
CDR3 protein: CASSLTRGNTEAFF

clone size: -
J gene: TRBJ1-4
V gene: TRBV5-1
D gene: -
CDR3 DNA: TGCGCCAGCAGTTTGGGTAATGAAAAACTGTTTTTT
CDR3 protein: CASSLGNEKLFF

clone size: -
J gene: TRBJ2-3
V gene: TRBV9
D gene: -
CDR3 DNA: TGTGCCAGCAGCGTATTGGCAGCTGGAGATACGCAGTATTTT
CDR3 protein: CASSVLAAGDTQYF

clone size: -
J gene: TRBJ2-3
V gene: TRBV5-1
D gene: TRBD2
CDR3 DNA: TGCGCCAGCAGCTCGGTCTTTGGCGGGGGGACAGATACGCAGTATTTT
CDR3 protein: CASSSVFGGGTDTQYF

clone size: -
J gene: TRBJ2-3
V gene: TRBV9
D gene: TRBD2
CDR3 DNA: TGTGCCAGCAGCGTAGACGTGGGGGGGTTAGATACGCAGTATTTT
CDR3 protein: CASSVDVGGLDTQYF

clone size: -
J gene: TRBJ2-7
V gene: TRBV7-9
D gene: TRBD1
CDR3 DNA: TGTGCCAGCAGCTATCTCGGACAGGGTACCTACGAGCAGTACTTC
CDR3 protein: CASSYLGQGTYEQYF

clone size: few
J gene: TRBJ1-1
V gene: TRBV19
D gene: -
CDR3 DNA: TGTGCCAGTATTGGGAAGGGAATGATGAACACTGAAGCTTTCTTT
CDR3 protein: CASIGKGMMNTEAFF

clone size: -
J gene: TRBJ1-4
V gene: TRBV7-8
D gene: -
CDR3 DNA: TGTGCCAGCAGCTTAAGATCTAGCACTAATGAAAAACTGTTTTTT
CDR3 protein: CASSLRSSTNEKLFF

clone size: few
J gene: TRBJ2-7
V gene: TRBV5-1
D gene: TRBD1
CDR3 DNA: TGCGCCAGCAGCTATTCCGGGGTTAACAGGGGCTCCTACGAGCAGTACTTC
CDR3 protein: CASSYSGVNRGSYEQYF

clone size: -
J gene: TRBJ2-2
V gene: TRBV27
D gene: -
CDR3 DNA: TGTGCCAGCAGTCCCCGAGACACCGGGGAGCTGTTTTTT
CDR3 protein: CASSPRDTGELFF

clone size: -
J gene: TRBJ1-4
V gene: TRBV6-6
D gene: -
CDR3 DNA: TGTGCCAGCAGTTATTCAGGCGGCAATGAAAAACTGTTTTTT
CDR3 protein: CASSYSGGNEKLFF

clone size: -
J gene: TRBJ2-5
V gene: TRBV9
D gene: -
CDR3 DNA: TGTGCCAGCAGCGCAGACAGTCAAGAGACCCAGTACTTC
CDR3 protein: CASSADSQETQYF

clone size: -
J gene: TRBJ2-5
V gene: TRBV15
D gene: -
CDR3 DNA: TGTGCCACCAGCGAAGGGGAGACCCAGTACTTC
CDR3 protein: CATSEGETQYF

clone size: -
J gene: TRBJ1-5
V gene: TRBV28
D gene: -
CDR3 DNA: TGTGCCAGCAATCAGCCCCAGCATTTT
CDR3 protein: CASNQPQHF